One and the same sample provided the 7 T cell receptor beta chains below, sequenced in a study of shared clonotypes between healthy human individuals. Libraries were prepared by immunoSEQ multiplex PCR; TCRdb keeps only in-frame clonotypes and omits some of them. The table includes about 1,900,000 clones, roughly 94% detected once. It was CD45RO-negative cells, positively selected for CCR7, that made up naive CD8 cells, with terminally differentiated effector memory CD45RA+ cells excluded. Specimen: naive CD8+ T cells sorted from blood. Receptors originate from a man aged 18 to 30 in good health.

This chain links TRBV5-1 with TRBJ2-5; 10 positions agree with TRBD1. Per the germline V gene, CDR1 is SGHRS and CDR2 is YFSETQ. The CDR3 extends over 15 amino acids. The junction had 3 bases not matched to a gene; V was cut back by 2 bases and J by 2 bases. This CDR3 reads CASSFEGQGQETQYF. The CDR3 DNA sequence: TGCGCCAGCAGCTTTGAGGGACAGGGGCAAGAGACCCAGTACTTC.

A word on this clone: Other DNA sequences of this sample code for an identical CDR3. CDR3 in amino acids: CASSLRGTYEQYF. For the CDR3, the DNA is TGTGCCAGCAGCTTACGAGGGACCTACGAGCAGTACTTC. The chain uses TRBV11-2 and TRBJ2-7; weak D call: TRBD2 (5 bases). The germline gives CDR1 SGHAT, CDR2 FQNNGV. Deletions cut 2 bases from V and 2 bases from J, with 7 bases between. CDR3 length: 13 amino acids.

The CDR3 coding sequence is TGTGCCAGCATTGAGCACGCGGGACAAATCTACGAGCAGTACTTC. The encoded protein is CASIEHAGQIYEQYF. The chain combines TRBV27 with TRBJ2-7; perhaps D is TRBD1 or TRBD2 (6 bases each). The V gene lost 7 bases and the J gene lost 3 bases, with 19 bases spanning the gap. Germline V lookup: CDR1 MNHEY, CDR2 SMNVEV (reference sequence). The CDR3 covers 15 residues.

The gene calls are TRBV27 and TRBJ2-1; D remains unclear. CDR1 and CDR2 from the germline V gene are MNHEY and SMNVEV (reference sequence). The V end lost 2 bases, the J end lost 0 bases, and 11 bases lay between the germline ends. CDR3 length: 16 residues. The CDR3 DNA reads as TGTGCCAGCAGTTTAGACTCCGGAAGCTCCTACAATGAGCAGTTCTTC. Amino acids: CASSLDSGSSYNEQFF.

This clone was detected once. The V and J genes are TRBV29-1 and TRBJ2-7, with a tentative D call TRBD1 (5 bases). The CDR3 runs 13 residues. The V and J ends lost 1 base and 3 bases respectively, with 10 bases between them. The germline V gene has CDR1 SQVTM and CDR2 ANQGSEA. CDR3 coding DNA: TGCAGCGTTGAAGCGGTGACAGACTACGAGCAGTACTTC. It is translated as CSVEAVTDYEQYF.

Regarding this clone: The identical CDR3 is also encoded by other nucleotide sequences in the sample. The genes are TRBV4-1 and TRBJ2-1, with 7 positions matching TRBD2. This CDR3 has 15 residues. Looked up from germline, CDR1 is MGHRA and CDR2 is YSYEKL. V trimming: 1 base; J trimming: 3 bases; junction bases outside the gene matches: 3. The CDR3 protein is CASSQVAGDYNEQFF. CDR3 DNA sequence: TGCGCCAGCAGCCAAGTGGCGGGGGACTACAATGAGCAGTTCTTC.

This chain joins TRBV28 and TRBJ2-7, with D possibly being TRBD2 (6 bases). The V end lost 6 bases, the J end lost 0 bases, and 21 bases lay between the germline ends. The CDR3 has 17 residues. CDR1 and CDR2 (germline): MDHEN, SYDVKM. The CDR3 loop reads CASRTHLSTRGSYEQYF. The CDR3 nucleotides read TGTGCCAGCAGAACCCATCTATCGACTAGAGGCTCCTACGAGCAGTACTTC.